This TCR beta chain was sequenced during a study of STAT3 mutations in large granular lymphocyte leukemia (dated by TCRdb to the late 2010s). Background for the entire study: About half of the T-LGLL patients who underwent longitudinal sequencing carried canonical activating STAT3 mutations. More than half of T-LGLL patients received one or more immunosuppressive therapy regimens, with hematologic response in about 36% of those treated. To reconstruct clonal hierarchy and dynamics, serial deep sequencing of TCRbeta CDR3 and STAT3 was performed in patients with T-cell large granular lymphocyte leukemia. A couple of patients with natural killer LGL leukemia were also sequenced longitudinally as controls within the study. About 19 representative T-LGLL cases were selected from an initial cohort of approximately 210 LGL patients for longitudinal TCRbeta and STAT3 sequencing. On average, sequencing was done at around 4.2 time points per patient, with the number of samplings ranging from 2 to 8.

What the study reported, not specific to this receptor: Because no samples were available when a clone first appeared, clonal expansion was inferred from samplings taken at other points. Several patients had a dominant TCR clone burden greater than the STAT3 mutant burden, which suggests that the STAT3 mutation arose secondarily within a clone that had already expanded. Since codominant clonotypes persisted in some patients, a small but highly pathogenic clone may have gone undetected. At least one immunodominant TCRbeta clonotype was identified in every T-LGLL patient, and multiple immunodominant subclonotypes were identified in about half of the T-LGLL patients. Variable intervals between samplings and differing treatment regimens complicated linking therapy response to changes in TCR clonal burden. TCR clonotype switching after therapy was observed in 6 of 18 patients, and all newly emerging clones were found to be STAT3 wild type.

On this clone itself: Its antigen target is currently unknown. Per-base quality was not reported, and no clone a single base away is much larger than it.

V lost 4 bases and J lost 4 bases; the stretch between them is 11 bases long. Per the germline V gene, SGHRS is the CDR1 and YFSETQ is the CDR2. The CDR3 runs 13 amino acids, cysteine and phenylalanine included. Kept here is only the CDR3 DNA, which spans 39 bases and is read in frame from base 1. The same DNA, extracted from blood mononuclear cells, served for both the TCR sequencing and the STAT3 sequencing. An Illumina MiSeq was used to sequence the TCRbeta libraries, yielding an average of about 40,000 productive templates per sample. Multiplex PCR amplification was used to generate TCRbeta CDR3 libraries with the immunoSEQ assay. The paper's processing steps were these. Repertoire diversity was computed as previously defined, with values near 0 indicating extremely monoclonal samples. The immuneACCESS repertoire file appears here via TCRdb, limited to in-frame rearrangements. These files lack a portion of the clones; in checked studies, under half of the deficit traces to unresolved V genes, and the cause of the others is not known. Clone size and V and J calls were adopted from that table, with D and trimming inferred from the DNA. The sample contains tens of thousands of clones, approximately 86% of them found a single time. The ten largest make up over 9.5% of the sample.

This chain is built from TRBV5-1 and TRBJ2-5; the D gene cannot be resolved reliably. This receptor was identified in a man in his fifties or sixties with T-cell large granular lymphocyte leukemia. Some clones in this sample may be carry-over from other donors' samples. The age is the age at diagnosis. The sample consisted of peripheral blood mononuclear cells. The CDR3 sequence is CASSPSPGETQYF. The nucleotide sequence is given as TGCGCCAGCAGCCCATCCCCAGGAGAGACCCAGTACTTC.